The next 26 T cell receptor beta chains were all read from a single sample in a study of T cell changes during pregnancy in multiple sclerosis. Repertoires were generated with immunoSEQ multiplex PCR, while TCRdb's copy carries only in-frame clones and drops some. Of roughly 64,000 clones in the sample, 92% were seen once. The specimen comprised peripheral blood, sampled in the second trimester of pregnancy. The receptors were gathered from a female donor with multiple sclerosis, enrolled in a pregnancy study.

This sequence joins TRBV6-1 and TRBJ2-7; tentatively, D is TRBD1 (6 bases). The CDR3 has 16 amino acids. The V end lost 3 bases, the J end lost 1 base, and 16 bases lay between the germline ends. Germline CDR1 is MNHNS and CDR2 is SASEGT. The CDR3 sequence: CASSDGRTAFSYEQYF. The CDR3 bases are TGTGCCAGCAGTGATGGACGGACAGCCTTTTCCTACGAGCAGTACTTC.

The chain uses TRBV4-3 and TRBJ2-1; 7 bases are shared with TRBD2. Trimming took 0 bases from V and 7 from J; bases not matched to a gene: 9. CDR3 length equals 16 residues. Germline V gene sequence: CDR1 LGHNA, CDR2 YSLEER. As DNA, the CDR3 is TGCGCCAGCAGCCAAGATCCCCCGGCTAGCGGTAATGAGCAGTTCTTC. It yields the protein CASSQDPPASGNEQFF.

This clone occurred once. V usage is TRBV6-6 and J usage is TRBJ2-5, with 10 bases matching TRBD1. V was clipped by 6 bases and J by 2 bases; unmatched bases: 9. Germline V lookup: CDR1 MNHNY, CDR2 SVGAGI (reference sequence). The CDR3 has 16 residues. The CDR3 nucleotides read TGTGCCAGCAGGCGACTCCAGGGACAGGGGCAAGAGACCCAGTACTTC. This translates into CASRRLQGQGQETQYF.

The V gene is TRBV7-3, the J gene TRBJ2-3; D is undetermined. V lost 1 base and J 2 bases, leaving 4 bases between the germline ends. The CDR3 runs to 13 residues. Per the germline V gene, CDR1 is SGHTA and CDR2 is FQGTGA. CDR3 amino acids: CASSLMATDTQYF. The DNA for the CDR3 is TGTGCCAGCAGCTTAATGGCCACAGATACGCAGTATTTT.

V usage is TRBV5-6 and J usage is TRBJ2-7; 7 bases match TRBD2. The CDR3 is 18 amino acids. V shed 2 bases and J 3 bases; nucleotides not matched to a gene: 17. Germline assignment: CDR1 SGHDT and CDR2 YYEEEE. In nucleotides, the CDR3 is TGTGCCAGCAGCTTTGGGTTCGGAGGAGCGGGAATTTACTACGAGCAGTACTTC. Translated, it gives CASSFGFGGAGIYYEQYF.

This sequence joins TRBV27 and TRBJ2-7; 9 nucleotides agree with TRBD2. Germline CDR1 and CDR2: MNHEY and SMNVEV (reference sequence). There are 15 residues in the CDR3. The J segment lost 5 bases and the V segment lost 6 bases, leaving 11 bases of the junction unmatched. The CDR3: CASSSKGTSWHEQYF. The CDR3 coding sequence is TGTGCCAGCAGCTCTAAAGGGACTAGCTGGCACGAGCAGTACTTC.

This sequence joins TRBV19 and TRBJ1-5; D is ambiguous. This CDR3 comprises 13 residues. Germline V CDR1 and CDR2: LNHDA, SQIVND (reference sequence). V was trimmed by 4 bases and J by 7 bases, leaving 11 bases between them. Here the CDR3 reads CASSTLPGQPQHF. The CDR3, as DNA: TGTGCCAGTAGTACGCTACCGGGGCAGCCCCAGCATTTT.

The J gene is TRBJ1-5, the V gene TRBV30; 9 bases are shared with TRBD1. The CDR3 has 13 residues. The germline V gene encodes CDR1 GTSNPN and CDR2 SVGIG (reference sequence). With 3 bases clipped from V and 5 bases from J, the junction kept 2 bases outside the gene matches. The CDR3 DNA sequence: TGTGCCTGGAGCCGGGACAGGGATCAGCCCCAGCATTTT. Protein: CAWSRDRDQPQHF.

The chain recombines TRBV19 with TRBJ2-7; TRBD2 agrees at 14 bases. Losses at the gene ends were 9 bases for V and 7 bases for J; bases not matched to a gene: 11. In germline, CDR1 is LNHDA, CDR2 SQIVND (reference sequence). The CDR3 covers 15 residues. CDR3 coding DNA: TGTGCCAGAGGACTAGCGGGAGGCCCCCCCAGAGAGCAGTACTTC. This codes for CARGLAGGPPREQYF.

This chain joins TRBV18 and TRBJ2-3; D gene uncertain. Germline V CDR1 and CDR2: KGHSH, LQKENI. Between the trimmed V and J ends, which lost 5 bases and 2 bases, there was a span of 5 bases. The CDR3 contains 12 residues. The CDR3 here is CASSSNTDTQYF. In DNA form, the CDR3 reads TGTGCCAGCTCATCCAACACAGATACGCAGTATTTT.

DNA of the CDR3: TGTGCCAGCAGTCCCGGAGGCGGCCCTACTACTGAGCAGTTCTTC. Its protein product is CASSPGGGPTTEQFF. This rearrangement joins TRBV28 to TRBJ2-1; D possibly corresponds to TRBD2 (5 bases). The CDR3 totals 15 residues. Trimming removed 5 bases at V and 9 bases at J, with 20 bases between. CDR1 and CDR2 (germline): MDHEN, SYDVKM.

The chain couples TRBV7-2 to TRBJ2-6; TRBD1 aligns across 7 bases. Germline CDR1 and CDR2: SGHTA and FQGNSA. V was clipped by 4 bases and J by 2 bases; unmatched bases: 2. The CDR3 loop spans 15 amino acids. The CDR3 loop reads CASSSGQPGANVLTF. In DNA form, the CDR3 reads TGTGCCAGCAGCTCGGGACAGCCTGGGGCCAACGTCCTGACTTTC.

CDR3 amino acids: CASSVEGRAGYTF. The CDR3 nucleotides read TGTGCCAGCAGCGTAGAGGGCAGGGCTGGCTACACCTTC. V gene TRBV9 combines with J gene TRBJ1-2, with TRBD1 as a possible D gene (5 bases). V dropped 0 bases and J dropped 7 bases, with 10 bases sitting between them. CDR1 SGDLS and CDR2 YYNGEE come from the germline V gene. The length of the CDR3 is 13 residues. The full variable domain, completed using reference TRBV9 and TRBJ1-2, is DSGVTQTPKHLITATGQRVTLRCSPRSGDLSVYWYQQSLDQGLQFLIQYYNGEERAKGNILERFSAQQFPDLHSELNLSSLELGDSALYFCASSVEGRAGYTFGSGTRLTVV.

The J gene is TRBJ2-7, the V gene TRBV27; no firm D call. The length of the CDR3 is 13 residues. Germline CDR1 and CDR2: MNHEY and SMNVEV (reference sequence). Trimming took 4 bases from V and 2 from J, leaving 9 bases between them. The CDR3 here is CASSYTRAYEQYF. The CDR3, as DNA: TGTGCCAGCAGTTATACTCGGGCCTACGAGCAGTACTTC.

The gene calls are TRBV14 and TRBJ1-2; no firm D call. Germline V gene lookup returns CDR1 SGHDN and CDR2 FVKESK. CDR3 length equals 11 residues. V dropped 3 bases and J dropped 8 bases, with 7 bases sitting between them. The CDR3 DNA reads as TGTGCCAGCAGCCAGTTTCTCGGCTACACCTTC. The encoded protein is CASSQFLGYTF. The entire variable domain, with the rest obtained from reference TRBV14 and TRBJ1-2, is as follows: EAGVTQFPSHSVIEKGQTVTLRCDPISGHDNLYWYRRVMGKEIKFLLHFVKESKQDESGMPNNRFLAERTGGTYSTLKVQPAELEDSGVYFCASSQFLGYTFGSGTRLTVV.

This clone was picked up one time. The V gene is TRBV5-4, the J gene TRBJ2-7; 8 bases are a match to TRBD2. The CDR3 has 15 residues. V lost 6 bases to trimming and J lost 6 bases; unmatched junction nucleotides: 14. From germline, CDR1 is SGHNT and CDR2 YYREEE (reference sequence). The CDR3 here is CASTTAGAPLGEQYF. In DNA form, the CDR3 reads TGTGCCAGCACCACAGCGGGAGCCCCCCTCGGCGAGCAGTACTTC. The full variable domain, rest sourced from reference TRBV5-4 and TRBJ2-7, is ETGVTQSPTHLIKTRGQQVTLRCSSQSGHNTVSWYQQALGQGPQFIFQYYREEENGRGNFPPRFSGLQFPNYSSELNVNALELDDSALYLCASTTAGAPLGEQYFGPGTRLTVT.

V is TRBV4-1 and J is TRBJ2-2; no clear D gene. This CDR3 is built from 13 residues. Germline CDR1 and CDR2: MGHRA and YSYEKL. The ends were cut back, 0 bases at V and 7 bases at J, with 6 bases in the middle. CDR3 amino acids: CASSQDQIGELFF. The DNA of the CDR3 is TGCGCCAGCAGCCAAGATCAAATCGGGGAGCTGTTTTTT.

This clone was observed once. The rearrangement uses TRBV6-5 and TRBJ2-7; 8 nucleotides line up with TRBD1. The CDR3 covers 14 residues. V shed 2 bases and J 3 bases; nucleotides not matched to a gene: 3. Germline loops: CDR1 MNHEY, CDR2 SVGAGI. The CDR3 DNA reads TGTGCCAGCAGTTACGGGACAGGAGACTACGAGCAGTACTTC. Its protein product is CASSYGTGDYEQYF.

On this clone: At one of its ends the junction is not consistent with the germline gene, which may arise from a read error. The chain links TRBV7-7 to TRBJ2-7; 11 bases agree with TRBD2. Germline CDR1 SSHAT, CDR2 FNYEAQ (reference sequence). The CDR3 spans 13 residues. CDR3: CASSSGTSGEQYF. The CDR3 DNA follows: TGTGCTAGCAGCTCCGGGACTAGCGGCGAGCAGTACTTC.

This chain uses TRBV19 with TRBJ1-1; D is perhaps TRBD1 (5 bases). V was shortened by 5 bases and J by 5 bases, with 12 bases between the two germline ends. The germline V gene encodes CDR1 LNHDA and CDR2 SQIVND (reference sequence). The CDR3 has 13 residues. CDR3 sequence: CASSGYQGTEAFF. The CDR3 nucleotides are TGTGCCAGTAGTGGATACCAGGGTACTGAAGCTTTCTTT. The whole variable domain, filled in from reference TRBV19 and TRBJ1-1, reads DGGITQSPKYLFRKEGQNVTLSCEQNLNHDAMYWYRQDPGQGLRLIYYSQIVNDFQKGDIAEGYSVSREKKESFPLTVTSAQKNPTAFYLCASSGYQGTEAFFGQGTRLTVV.

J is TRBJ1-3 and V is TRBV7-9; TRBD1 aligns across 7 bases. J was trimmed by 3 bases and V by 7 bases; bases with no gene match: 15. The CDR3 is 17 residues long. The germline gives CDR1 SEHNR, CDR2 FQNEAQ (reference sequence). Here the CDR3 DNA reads TGTGCCAGCACGCCCGTACAGGGGTTTCTTGGTGGAAACACCATATATTTT. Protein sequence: CASTPVQGFLGGNTIYF.

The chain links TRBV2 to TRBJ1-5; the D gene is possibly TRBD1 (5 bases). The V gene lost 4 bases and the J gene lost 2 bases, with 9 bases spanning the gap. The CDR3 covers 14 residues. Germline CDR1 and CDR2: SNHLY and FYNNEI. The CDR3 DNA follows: TGTGCCAGCAGTGCCCGGGGGGGCAATCAGCCCCAGCATTTT. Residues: CASSARGGNQPQHF. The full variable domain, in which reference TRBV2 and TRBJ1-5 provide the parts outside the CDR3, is EPEVTQTPSHQVTQMGQEVILRCVPISNHLYFYWYRQILGQKVEFLVSFYNNEISEKSEIFDDQFSVERPDGSNFTLKIRSTKLEDSAMYFCASSARGGNQPQHFGDGTRLSIL.

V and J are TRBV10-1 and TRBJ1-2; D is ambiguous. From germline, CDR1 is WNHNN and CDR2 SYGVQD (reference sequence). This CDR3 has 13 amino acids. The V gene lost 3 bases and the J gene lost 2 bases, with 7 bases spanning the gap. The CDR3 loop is CASSEQQNYGYTF. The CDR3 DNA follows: TGCGCCAGCAGTGAACAGCAAAACTATGGCTACACCTTC.

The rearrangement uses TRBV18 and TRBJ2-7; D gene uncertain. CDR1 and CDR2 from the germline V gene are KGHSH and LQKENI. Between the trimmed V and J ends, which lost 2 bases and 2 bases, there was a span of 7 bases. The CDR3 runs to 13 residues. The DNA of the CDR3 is TGTGCCAGCTCACCAGGCACACCCTACGAGCAGTACTTC. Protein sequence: CASSPGTPYEQYF.

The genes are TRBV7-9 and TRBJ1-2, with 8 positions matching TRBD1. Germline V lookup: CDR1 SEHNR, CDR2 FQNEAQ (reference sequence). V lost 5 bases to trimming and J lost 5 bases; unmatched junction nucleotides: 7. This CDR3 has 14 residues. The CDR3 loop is CASSTQGAGYGYTF. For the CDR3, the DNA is TGTGCCAGCAGCACCCAGGGGGCGGGGTATGGCTACACCTTC.

The CDR3 protein is CASSIFPGTGLHNEQFF. The CDR3 nucleotides are TGTGCCAGTAGTATATTTCCCGGGACAGGGCTTCACAATGAGCAGTTCTTC. This chain joins TRBV19 and TRBJ2-1; 9 bases are shared with TRBD1. This CDR3 has 17 amino acids. After removal of 2 bases from V and 5 bases from J, the junction contained 10 bases not matched to a gene. Germline CDR1 LNHDA, CDR2 SQIVND (reference sequence).